The sequence of this TCR beta chain was determined in a study of Ad26.COV2.S vaccination and SARS-CoV-2 variants. The germline CDR1 and CDR2 sequences are LGHNT and FRNRAP. The CDR3 consists of 14 residues. The junction had 9 bases not matched to a gene; V was cut back by 4 bases and J by 9 bases. TCRdb keeps only in-frame clones here, not all; method: immunoSEQ multiplex PCR. The table has about 390,000 clones, over 80% seen once. Treatment specified: 15 to 20 received Ad26.COV2.S at low or high dose, single or two shots; 5 received placebo; per-sample allocation not given. Samples were taken on day 63 after the first vaccine or placebo injection.

This rearrangement joins TRBV12-5 to TRBJ2-1; 7 nucleotides match TRBD2. The sample in question was peripheral blood, obtained in a trial of Ad26.COV2.S vaccine versus placebo. The source of this sequence is a person between 18 and 60 years old who received the Ad26.COV2.S COVID-19 vaccine or a placebo. The CDR3 sequence: CASGYGGGFGEQFF. The CDR3 nucleotides are TGTGCTAGTGGTTATGGGGGGGGGTTCGGTGAGCAGTTCTTC. Full variable domain (outside the CDR3, taken from reference TRBV12-5 and TRBJ2-1): DARVTQTPRHKVTEMGQEVTMRCQPILGHNTVFWYRQTMMQGLELLAYFRNRAPLDDSGMPKDRFSAEMPDATLATLKIQPSEPRDSAVYFCASGYGGGFGEQFFGPGTRLTVL.